The next 18 T cell receptor beta chains were all read from a single sample in a study of siplizumab effects on memory and regulatory T cells. Repertoires were generated with immunoSEQ multiplex PCR, while TCRdb's copy carries only in-frame clones and drops some. The sample has 50,000 or so clones; just over 90% are singletons. Sequencing was done on a sample of CD8+ T cells sorted from blood. These receptors came from a human donor in good health.

The chain is built from TRBV27 and TRBJ2-7; D possibly corresponds to TRBD1 (6 bases). Trimming cost V 8 bases and J 7 bases, with 15 bases left between them. The V gene's germline CDR1 is MNHEY and CDR2 SMNVEV (reference sequence). This CDR3 has 12 residues. The chain's CDR3 is CASLGAAGEQYF. DNA of the CDR3: TGTGCCAGCCTGGGGGCGGCCGGGGAGCAGTACTTC.

In its sample, this clone was seen once. The gene calls are TRBV2 and TRBJ1-5, with D uncertain. CDR1 is SNHLY and CDR2 is FYNNEI in the germline V gene. The CDR3 is 16 residues long. V shed 4 bases and J shed 2 bases, with 15 bases lying between them. The CDR3 region has the DNA TGTGCCAGCAGTGCATGGTCCCCTGGGGGCAATCAGCCCCAGCATTTT. Translated, it gives CASSAWSPGGNQPQHF.

The chain has TRBV29-1 and TRBJ2-3, with D possibly being TRBD1 or TRBD2 (5 bases each). This CDR3 spans 13 amino acids. Germline values: CDR1 SQVTM, CDR2 ANQGSEA. Trimming stripped 0 bases from V and 5 bases from J, with 9 bases between. The CDR3 protein is CSVEEGEVDTQYF. As DNA, the CDR3 is TGCAGCGTTGAAGAGGGGGAAGTAGATACGCAGTATTTT.

The chain links TRBV4-1 to TRBJ2-3; 9 bases are a match to TRBD1. V lost 4 bases to trimming and J lost 3 bases; unmatched junction nucleotides: 5. The CDR3 totals 15 residues. CDR1 is MGHRA, CDR2 YSYEKL, per germline. The CDR3 DNA follows: TGCGCCAGCAGCCCCTTGGGACAGGGAACAGATACGCAGTATTTT. Translated: CASSPLGQGTDTQYF.

This chain uses TRBV6-5 with TRBJ2-1; D gene unclear. The germline gives CDR1 MNHEY, CDR2 SVGAGI. The CDR3 totals 13 residues. Deletions cut 0 bases from V and 10 bases from J, with 10 bases between. The CDR3, as DNA: TGTGCCAGCAGTTACTCGAAGGCTGGGGAGCAGTTCTTC. This gives the protein CASSYSKAGEQFF.

The chain carries TRBV10-3 and TRBJ1-3, with a weak D call TRBD1 (6 bases). V was clipped by 5 bases and J by 0 bases, with 17 bases between them. There are 17 residues in the CDR3. Germline CDR1 and CDR2: ENHRY and SYGVKD. The CDR3: CAISPGTYRSSGNTIYF. The CDR3 DNA reads TGTGCCATCAGTCCAGGGACATATAGGAGCTCTGGAAACACCATATATTTT.

The chain is built from TRBV7-8 and TRBJ2-5, with a weak D call TRBD2 (7 bases). CDR1 is SGHVS and CDR2 is FQNEAQ in the germline V gene. The CDR3 covers 12 residues. Between the trimmed V and J ends, which lost 10 bases and 4 bases, there was a span of 13 bases. The CDR3 protein is CATLGGGETQYF. The CDR3 region has the DNA TGTGCCACCTTAGGGGGGGGAGAGACCCAGTACTTC.

The CDR3 region is CASTTADEQFF. The CDR3 bases are TGTGCCAGCACAACGGCGGATGAGCAGTTCTTC. This chain links TRBV14 with TRBJ2-1; D gene uncertain. The germline CDR1 and CDR2 sequences are SGHDN and FVKESK. The CDR3 consists of 11 residues. V dropped 7 bases and J dropped 8 bases, with 9 bases sitting between them.

CDR3 sequence: CSANQYGYTF. CDR3 DNA sequence: TGCAGTGCAAACCAATATGGCTACACCTTC. The rearrangement uses TRBV20-1 and TRBJ1-2; D uncertain. The CDR3 loop spans 10 amino acids. Trimming removed 6 bases from V and 5 bases from J, with 7 bases in between. Germline V gives CDR1 DFQATT, CDR2 SNEGSKA (reference sequence).

The chain combines TRBV2 with TRBJ2-7; D is perhaps TRBD1 (6 bases). The CDR3 loop spans 13 amino acids. Germline V CDR1 and CDR2: SNHLY, FYNNEI. The V and J ends lost 5 bases and 2 bases respectively, with 10 bases between them. CDR3 loop: CASSIRGTYEQYF. The CDR3 bases are TGTGCCAGCAGTATCAGGGGAACCTACGAGCAGTACTTC.

The CDR3 reads CASSPPGLDGVGGYTF. Written as DNA, the CDR3 is TGTGCCAGCAGCCCACCTGGGCTGGACGGGGTCGGGGGCTACACCTTC. The chain is built from TRBV16 and TRBJ1-2; D unclear. Deletions cut 4 bases from V and 8 bases from J, with 23 bases between. The CDR3 extends over 16 amino acids. Germline loops: CDR1 KGHSY, CDR2 FQNENV. Based on the CDR3 plus reference TRBV16 and TRBJ1-2, the full variable domain is GEEVAQTPKHLVRGEGQKAKLYCAPIKGHSYVFWYQQVLKNEFKFLISFQNENVFDETGMPKERFSAKCLPNSPCSLEIQATKLEDSAVYFCASSPPGLDGVGGYTFGSGTRLTVV.

V is TRBV9 and J is TRBJ2-2; possible D gene TRBD1, 6 bases. The V end lost 0 bases, the J end lost 5 bases, and 11 bases lay between the germline ends. The CDR3 runs to 15 residues. Looked up from germline, CDR1 is SGDLS and CDR2 is YYNGEE. CDR3 DNA: TGTGCCAGCAGCGTAGAGCAGGGGTGGACCGGGGAGCTGTTTTTT. This translates into CASSVEQGWTGELFF. Full variable domain (rest looked up from reference TRBV9 and TRBJ2-2): DSGVTQTPKHLITATGQRVTLRCSPRSGDLSVYWYQQSLDQGLQFLIQYYNGEERAKGNILERFSAQQFPDLHSELNLSSLELGDSALYFCASSVEQGWTGELFFGEGSRLTVL.

CDR3 DNA: TGTGCCAGCAGTCCCCGAAGGGGGAGAGCTTTCTTT. This translates into CASSPRRGRAFF. The rearrangement joins TRBV27 to TRBJ1-1; maybe TRBD1 (6 bases). CDR1 is MNHEY, CDR2 SMNVEV, per germline (reference sequence). V lost 5 bases and J 10 bases, leaving 14 bases between the germline ends. CDR3 size: 12 residues.

This sequence joins TRBV28 and TRBJ2-2; D is unresolved. Germline V gives CDR1 MDHEN, CDR2 SYDVKM. The length of the CDR3 is 15 residues. V shed 5 bases and J shed 4 bases, with 14 bases lying between them. The CDR3 is CASSRLTASTGELFF. CDR3 coding DNA: TGTGCCAGCAGTAGGCTCACAGCAAGCACCGGGGAGCTGTTTTTT.

CDR3 coding DNA: TGTGCCAGCAGTTATATGGGCGAAGAAGAGACCCAGTACTTC. Residues: CASSYMGEEETQYF. The chain carries TRBV6-6 and TRBJ2-5; D call uncertain. This CDR3 comprises 14 residues. V lost 3 bases, J lost 3 bases, and 11 bases lay in between. The germline gives CDR1 MNHNY, CDR2 SVGAGI (reference sequence).

This clone was seen a single time. The rearrangement links TRBV7-2 to TRBJ2-1; no clear D gene. Trimming shortened V by 1 base and J by 0 bases, and 7 bases separated the two germline ends. From germline, CDR1 is SGHTA and CDR2 FQGNSA. The CDR3 has 15 amino acids. The CDR3 is CASSLGYDSYNEQFF. CDR3 nucleotide sequence: TGTGCCAGCAGCTTAGGTTACGACTCCTACAATGAGCAGTTCTTC.

This clone showed up just once. The V call is TRBV19, the J call TRBJ2-7; 7 bases map to TRBD2. The CDR3 consists of 13 residues. J was trimmed by 2 bases and V by 7 bases; bases with no gene match: 5. Germline CDR1 and CDR2: LNHDA and SQIVND (reference sequence). In nucleotides, the CDR3 is TGTGCCAGTACCCCTAGCGGAACCTACGAGCAGTACTTC. It translates to CASTPSGTYEQYF.

The chain links TRBV11-2 to TRBJ1-2, with TRBD1 matching 8 bases. Per germline, CDR1 SGHAT and CDR2 FQNNGV. The CDR3 spans 15 residues. Unmatched junction bases numbered 7, after V lost 3 bases and J lost 4 bases. The CDR3 reads CASSFGTGLGYGYTF. CDR3 nucleotides: TGTGCCAGCAGCTTCGGGACAGGCCTGGGCTATGGCTACACCTTC.